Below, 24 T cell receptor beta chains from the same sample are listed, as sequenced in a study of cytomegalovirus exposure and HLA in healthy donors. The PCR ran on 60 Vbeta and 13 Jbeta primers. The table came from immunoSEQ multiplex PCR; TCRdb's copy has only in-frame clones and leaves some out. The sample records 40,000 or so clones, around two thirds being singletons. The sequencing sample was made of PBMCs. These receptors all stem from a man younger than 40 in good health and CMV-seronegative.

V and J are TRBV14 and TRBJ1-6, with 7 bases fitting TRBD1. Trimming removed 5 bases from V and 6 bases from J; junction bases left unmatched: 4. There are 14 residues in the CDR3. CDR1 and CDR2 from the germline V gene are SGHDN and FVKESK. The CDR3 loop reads CASSRGQFNSPLHF. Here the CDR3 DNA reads TGTGCCAGCAGCAGGGGACAGTTTAATTCACCCCTCCACTTT.

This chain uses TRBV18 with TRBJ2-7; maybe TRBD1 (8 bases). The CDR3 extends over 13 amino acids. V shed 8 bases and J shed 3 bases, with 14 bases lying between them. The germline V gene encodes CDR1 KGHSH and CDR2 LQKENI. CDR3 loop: CASTGGQGYEQYF. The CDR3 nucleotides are TGTGCCAGCACGGGAGGACAGGGCTACGAGCAGTACTTC.

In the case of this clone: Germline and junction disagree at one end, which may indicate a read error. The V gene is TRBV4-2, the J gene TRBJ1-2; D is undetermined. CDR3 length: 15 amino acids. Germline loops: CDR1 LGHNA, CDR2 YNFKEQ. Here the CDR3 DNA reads TGTGCCAGCAGCCAAGATTCGGAGCTTTCGGGTGGCTACCCCTTC. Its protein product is CASSQDSELSGGYPF.

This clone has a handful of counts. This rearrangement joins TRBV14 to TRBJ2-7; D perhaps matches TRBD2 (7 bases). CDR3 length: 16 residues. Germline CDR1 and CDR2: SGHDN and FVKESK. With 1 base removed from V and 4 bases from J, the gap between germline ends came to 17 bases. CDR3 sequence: CASSQGLGGGRYEQYF. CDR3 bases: TGTGCCAGCAGCCAAGGACTGGGGGGGGGCAGGTACGAGCAGTACTTC.

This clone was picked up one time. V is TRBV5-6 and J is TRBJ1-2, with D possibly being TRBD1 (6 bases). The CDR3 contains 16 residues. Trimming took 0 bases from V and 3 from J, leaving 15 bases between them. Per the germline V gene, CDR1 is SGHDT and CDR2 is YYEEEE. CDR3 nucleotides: TGTGCCAGCAGCTTGGTACAGGGCCTTATCTACTATGGCTACACCTTC. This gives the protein CASSLVQGLIYYGYTF.

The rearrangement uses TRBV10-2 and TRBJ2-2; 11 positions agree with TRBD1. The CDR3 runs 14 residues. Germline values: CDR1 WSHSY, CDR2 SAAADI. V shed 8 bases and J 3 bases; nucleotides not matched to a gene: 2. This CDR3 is CASGGQGDTGELFF. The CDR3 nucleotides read TGCGCCAGCGGGGGACAGGGGGACACCGGGGAGCTGTTTTTT.

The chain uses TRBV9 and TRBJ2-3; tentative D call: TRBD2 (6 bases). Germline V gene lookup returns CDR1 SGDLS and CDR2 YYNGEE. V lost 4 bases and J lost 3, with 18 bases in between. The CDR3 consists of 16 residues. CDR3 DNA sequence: TGTGCCAGCAGCCCCCCATCCGGGACTGTTACAGATACGCAGTATTTT. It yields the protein CASSPPSGTVTDTQYF.

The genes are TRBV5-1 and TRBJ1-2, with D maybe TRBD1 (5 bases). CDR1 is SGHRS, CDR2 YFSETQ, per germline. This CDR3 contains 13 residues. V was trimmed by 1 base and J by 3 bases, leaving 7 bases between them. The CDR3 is CASSLSQDYGYTF. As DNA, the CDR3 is TGCGCCAGCAGCTTGTCACAGGACTATGGCTACACCTTC.

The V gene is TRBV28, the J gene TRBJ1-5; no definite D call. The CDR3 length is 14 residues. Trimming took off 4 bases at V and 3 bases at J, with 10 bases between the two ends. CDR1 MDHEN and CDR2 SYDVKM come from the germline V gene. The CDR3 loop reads CASSSQILNQPQHF. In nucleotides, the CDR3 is TGTGCCAGCAGTTCTCAGATCCTCAATCAGCCCCAGCATTTT.

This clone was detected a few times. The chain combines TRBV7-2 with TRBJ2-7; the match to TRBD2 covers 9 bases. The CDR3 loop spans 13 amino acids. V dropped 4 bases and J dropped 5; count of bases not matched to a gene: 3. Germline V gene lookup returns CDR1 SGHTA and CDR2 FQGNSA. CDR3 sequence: CASSSGLAHEQYF. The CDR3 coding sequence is TGTGCCAGCAGCTCGGGACTAGCCCACGAGCAGTACTTC.

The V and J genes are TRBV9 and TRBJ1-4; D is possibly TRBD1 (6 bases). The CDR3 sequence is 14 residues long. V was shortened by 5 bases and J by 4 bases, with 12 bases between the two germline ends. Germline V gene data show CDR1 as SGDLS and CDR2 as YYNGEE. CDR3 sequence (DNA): TGTGCCAGCAGTGTACAGGGCGGTAATGAAAAACTGTTTTTT. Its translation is CASSVQGGNEKLFF.

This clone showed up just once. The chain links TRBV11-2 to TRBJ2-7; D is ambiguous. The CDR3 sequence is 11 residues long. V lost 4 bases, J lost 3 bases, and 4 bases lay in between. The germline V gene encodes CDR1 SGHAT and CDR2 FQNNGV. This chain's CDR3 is CASSSYYEQYF. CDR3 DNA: TGTGCCAGCAGCTCTTACTACGAGCAGTACTTC.

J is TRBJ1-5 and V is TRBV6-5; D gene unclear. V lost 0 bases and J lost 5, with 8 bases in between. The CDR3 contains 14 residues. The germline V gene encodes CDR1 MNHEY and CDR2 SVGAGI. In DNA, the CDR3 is TGTGCCAGCAGTTACTCGCGGGCTTATCAGCCCCAGCATTTT. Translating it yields CASSYSRAYQPQHF.

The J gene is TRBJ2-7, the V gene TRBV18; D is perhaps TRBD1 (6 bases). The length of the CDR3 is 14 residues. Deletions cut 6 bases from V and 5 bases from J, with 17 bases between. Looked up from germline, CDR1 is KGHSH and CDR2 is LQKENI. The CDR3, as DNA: TGTGCCAGCTCGTCCTACAGGGAAAAGGACGAGCAGTACTTC. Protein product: CASSSYREKDEQYF.

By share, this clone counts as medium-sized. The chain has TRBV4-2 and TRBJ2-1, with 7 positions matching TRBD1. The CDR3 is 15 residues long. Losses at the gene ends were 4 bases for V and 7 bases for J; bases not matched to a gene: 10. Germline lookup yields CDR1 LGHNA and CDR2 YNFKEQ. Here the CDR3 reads CASSRGAGTDNEQFF. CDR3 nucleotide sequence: TGTGCCAGCAGCCGAGGAGCCGGGACAGATAATGAGCAGTTCTTC.

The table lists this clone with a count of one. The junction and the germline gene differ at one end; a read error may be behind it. CDR3 residues: CASRGGLAGPNGQFF. CDR3 bases: TGTGCCAGCAGGGGGGGACTAGCGGGACCCAATGGGCAGTTCTTC. The chain links TRBV28 to TRBJ2-1; 13 bases agree with TRBD2. Germline CDR1 and CDR2: MDHEN and SYDVKM. CDR3 length: 15 amino acids.

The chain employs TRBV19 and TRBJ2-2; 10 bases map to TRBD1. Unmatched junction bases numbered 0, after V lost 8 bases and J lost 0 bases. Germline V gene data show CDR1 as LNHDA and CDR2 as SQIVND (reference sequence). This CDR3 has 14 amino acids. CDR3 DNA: TGTGCCAGTGGGACAGGGGCGAACACCGGGGAGCTGTTTTTT. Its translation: CASGTGANTGELFF.

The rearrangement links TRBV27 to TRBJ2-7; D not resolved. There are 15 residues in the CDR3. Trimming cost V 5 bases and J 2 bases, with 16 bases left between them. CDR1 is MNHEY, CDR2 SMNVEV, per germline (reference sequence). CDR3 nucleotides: TGTGCCAGCAGTGACACTGATAGACGGCCCTACGAGCAGTACTTC. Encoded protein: CASSDTDRRPYEQYF.

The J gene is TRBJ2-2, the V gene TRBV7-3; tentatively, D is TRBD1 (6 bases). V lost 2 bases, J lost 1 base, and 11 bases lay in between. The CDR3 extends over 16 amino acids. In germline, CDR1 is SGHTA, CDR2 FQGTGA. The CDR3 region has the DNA TGTGCCAGCAGCTTACGCACAGGGTGGAACACCGGGGAGCTGTTTTTT. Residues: CASSLRTGWNTGELFF.

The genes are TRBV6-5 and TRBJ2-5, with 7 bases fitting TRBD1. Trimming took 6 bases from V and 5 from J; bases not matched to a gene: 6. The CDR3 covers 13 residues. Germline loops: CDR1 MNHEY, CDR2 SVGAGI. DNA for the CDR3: TGTGCCAGCAGCCCTGGGACAGTCGAGACCCAGTACTTC. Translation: CASSPGTVETQYF.

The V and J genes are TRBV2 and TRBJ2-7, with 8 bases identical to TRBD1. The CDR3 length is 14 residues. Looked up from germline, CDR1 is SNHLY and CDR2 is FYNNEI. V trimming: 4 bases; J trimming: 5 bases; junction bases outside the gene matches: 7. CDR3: CASSGGTGGHEQYF. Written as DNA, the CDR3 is TGTGCCAGCAGTGGTGGGACAGGCGGGCACGAGCAGTACTTC.

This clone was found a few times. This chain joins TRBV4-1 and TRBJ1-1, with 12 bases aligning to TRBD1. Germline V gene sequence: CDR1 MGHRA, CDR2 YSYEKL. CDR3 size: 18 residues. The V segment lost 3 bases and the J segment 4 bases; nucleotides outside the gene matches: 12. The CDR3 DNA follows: TGCGCCAGCAGCCAGGAACGGGACAGGGGGCAGGTGAGCACTGAAGCTTTCTTT. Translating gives CASSQERDRGQVSTEAFF.

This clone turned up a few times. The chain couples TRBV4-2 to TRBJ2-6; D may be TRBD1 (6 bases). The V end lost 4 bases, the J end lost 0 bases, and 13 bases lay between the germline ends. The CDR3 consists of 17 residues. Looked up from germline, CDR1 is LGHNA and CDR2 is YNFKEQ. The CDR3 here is CASSPRQEPSGANVLTF. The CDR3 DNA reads TGTGCCAGCAGCCCTCGACAGGAACCCTCTGGGGCCAACGTCCTGACTTTC.

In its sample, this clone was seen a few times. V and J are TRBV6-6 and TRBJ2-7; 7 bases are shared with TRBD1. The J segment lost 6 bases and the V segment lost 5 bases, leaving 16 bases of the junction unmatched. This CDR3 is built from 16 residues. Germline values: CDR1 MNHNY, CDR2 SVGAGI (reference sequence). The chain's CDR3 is CASSTWDSPSGSEQYF. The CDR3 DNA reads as TGTGCCAGCAGTACCTGGGACAGTCCATCGGGATCCGAGCAGTACTTC.